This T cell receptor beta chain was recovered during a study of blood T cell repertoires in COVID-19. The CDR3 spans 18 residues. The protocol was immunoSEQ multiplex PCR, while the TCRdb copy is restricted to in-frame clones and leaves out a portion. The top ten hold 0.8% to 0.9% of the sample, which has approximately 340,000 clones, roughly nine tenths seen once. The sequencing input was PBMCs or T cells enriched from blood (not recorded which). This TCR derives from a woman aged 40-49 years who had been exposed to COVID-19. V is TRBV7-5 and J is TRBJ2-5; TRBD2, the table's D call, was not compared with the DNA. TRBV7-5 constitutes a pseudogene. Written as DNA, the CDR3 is TGTGCCAGAAGCTTAGGGTTGCAGCGGGAAGGTAAGAAAGAGACCCAGTACTTC. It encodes CARSLGLQREGKKETQYF.